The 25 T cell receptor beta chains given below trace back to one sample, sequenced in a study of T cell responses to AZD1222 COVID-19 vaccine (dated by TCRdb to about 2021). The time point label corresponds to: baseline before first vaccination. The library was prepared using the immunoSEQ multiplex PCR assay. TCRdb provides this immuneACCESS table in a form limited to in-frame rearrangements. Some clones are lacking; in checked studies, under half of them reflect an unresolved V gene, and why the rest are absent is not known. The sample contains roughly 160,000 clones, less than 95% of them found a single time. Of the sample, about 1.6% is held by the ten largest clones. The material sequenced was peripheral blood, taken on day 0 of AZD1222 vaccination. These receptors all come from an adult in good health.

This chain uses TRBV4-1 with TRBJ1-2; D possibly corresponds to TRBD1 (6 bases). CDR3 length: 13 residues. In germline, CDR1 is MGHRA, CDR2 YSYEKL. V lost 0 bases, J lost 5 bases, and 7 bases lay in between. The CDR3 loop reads CASSQEQGYGYTF. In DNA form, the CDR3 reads TGCGCCAGCAGCCAAGAACAGGGATATGGCTACACCTTC.

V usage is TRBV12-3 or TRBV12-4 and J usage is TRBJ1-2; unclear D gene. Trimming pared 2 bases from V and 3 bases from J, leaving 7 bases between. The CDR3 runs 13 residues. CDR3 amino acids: CASSLWGDYGYTF. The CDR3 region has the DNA TGTGCCAGCAGTTTATGGGGAGACTATGGCTACACCTTC.

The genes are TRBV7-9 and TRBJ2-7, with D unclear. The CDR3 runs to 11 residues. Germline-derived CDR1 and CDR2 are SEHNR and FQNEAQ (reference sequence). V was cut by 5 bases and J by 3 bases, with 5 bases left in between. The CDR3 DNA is TGTGCCAGCAGCGAAAACTACGAGCAGTACTTC. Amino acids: CASSENYEQYF.

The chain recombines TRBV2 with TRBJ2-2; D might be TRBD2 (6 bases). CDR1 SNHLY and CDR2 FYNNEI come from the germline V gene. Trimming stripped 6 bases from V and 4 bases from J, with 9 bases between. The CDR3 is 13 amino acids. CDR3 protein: CASRGRGTGELFF. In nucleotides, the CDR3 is TGTGCCAGCAGGGGGCGGGGCACCGGGGAGCTGTTTTTT.

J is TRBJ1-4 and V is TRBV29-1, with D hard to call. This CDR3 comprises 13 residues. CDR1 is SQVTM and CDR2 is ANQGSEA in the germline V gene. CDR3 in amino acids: CTAGDNHNEKLFF. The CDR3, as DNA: TGCACCGCAGGTGACAACCATAATGAAAAACTGTTTTTT.

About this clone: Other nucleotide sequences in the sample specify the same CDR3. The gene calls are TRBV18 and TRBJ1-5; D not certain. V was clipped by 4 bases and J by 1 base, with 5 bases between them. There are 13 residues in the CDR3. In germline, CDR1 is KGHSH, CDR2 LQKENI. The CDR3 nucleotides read TGTGCCAGCTCACGGGGAAGCAATCAGCCCCAGCATTTT. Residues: CASSRGSNQPQHF.

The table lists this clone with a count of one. CDR3 in DNA: TGTGCCAGCAACGTCGTCAGCGCAACTAATGAAAAACTGTTTTTT. Its translation: CASNVVSATNEKLFF. The chain combines TRBV7-9 with TRBJ1-4, with D uncertain. CDR1 and CDR2 (germline): SEHNR, FQNEAQ (reference sequence). V was clipped by 7 bases and J by 0 bases, with 12 bases between them. The CDR3 contains 15 residues.

The CDR3 spells CASSYGVAGGYGEQYF. CDR3 nucleotides: TGTGCCAGCAGTTACGGGGTAGCGGGGGGTTATGGCGAGCAGTACTTC. V gene TRBV6-6 combines with J gene TRBJ2-7; TRBD2 agrees at 10 bases. Germline V lookup: CDR1 MNHNY, CDR2 SVGAGI (reference sequence). V was pared by 2 bases and J by 6 bases, with 10 bases of the junction left unmatched. This CDR3 comprises 16 residues.

The CDR3 DNA is TGCGCCAGCAGCTCAGAGGGGATCTCTGGAAACACCATATATTTT. Its protein is CASSSEGISGNTIYF. The rearrangement links TRBV5-1 to TRBJ1-3; weak D call: TRBD1 (5 bases). Trimming pared 3 bases from V and 0 bases from J, leaving 10 bases between. Germline values: CDR1 SGHRS, CDR2 YFSETQ. The CDR3 contains 15 residues.

The CDR3 is CSVSPGSGNNEQFF. The CDR3 DNA sequence: TGCAGCGTCTCCCCGGGGAGCGGAAACAATGAGCAGTTCTTC. The chain carries TRBV29-1 and TRBJ2-1, with a weak D call TRBD2 (5 bases). V shed 6 bases and J shed 5 bases, with 17 bases lying between them. From germline, CDR1 is SQVTM and CDR2 ANQGSEA. The CDR3 length is 14 residues.

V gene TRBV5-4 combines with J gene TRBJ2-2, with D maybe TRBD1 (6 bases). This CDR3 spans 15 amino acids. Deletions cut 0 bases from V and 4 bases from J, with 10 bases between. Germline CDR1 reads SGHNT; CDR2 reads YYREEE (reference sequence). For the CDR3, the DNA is TGTGCCAGCAGCTTGGACAGGGAATTCACCGGGGAGCTGTTTTTT. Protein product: CASSLDREFTGELFF.

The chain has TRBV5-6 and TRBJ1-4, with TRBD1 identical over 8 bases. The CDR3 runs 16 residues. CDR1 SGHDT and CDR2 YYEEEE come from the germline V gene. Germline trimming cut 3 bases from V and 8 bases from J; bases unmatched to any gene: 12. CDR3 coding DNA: TGTGCCAGCAGCTCGGGCCGGGTCCGGACAGGGGAAAAACTGTTTTTT. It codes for CASSSGRVRTGEKLFF.

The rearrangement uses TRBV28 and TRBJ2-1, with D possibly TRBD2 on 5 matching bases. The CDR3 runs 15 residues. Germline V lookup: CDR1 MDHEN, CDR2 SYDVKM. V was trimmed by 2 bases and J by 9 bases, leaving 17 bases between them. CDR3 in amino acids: CASSLLEGEGGEQFF. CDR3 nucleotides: TGTGCCAGCAGTTTACTCGAAGGTGAGGGCGGTGAGCAGTTCTTC.

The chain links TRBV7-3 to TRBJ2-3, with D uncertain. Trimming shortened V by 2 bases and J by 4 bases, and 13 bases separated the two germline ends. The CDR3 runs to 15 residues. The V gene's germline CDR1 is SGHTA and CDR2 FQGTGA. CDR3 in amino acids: CASSLSAPIADTQYF. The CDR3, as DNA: TGTGCCAGCAGCTTATCGGCCCCGATCGCAGATACGCAGTATTTT.

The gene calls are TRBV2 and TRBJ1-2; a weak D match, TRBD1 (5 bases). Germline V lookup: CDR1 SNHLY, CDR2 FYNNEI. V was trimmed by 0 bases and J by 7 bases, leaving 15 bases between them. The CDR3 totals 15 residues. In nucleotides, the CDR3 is TGTGCCAGCAGTGAAGCGGGAGGGGAGGGTACTGGCTACACCTTC. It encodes CASSEAGGEGTGYTF.

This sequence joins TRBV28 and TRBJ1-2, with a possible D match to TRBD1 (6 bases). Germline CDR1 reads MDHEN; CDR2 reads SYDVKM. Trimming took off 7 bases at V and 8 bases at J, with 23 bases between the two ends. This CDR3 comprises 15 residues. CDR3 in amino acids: CASTLLDRAMPGYTF. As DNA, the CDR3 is TGTGCCAGCACCCTTTTGGACAGAGCAATGCCCGGCTACACCTTC.

CDR3 region: CAISAGQGGSGNTIYF. The CDR3 bases are TGTGCCATCAGCGCGGGACAGGGGGGATCTGGAAACACCATATATTTT. The rearrangement links TRBV10-3 to TRBJ1-3; 11 bases are shared with TRBD1. The CDR3 covers 16 residues. V lost 6 bases, J lost 1 base, and 5 bases stayed unmatched. In germline, CDR1 is ENHRY, CDR2 SYGVKD.

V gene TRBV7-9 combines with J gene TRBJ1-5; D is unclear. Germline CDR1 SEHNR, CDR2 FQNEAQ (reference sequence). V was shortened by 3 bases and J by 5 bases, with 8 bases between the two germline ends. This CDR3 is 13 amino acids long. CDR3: CASSLTGDQPQHF. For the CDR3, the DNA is TGTGCCAGCAGCTTGACCGGGGATCAGCCCCAGCATTTT. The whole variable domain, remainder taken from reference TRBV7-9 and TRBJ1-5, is DTGVSQNPRHKITKRGQNVTFRCDPISEHNRLYWYRQTLGQGPEFLTYFQNEAQLEKSRLLSDRFSAERPKGSFSTLEIQRTEQGDSAMYLCASSLTGDQPQHFGDGTRLSIL.

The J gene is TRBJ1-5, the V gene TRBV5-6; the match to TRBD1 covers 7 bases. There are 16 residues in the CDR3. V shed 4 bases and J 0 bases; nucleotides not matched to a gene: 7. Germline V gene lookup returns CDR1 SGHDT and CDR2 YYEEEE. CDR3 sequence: CASSLTGQFSNQPQHF. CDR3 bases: TGTGCCAGCAGCCTGACGGGACAGTTTAGCAATCAGCCCCAGCATTTT.

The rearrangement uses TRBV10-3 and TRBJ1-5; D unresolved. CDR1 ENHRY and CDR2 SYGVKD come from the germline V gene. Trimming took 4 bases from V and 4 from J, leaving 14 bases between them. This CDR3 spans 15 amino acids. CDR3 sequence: CAISAALSQNQPQHF. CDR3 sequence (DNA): TGTGCCATCAGTGCCGCCTTAAGTCAAAATCAGCCCCAGCATTTT.

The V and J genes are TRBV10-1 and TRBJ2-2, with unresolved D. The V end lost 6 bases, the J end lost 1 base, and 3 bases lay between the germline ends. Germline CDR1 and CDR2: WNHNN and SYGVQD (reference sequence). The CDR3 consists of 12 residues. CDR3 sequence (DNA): TGCGCCAGCAGCTTGAACACCGGGGAGCTGTTTTTT. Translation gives CASSLNTGELFF.

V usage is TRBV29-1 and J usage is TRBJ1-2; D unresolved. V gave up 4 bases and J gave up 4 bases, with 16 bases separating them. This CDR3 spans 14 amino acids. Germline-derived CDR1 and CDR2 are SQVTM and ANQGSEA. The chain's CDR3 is CSVVSDSLTYGYTF. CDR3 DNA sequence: TGCAGCGTTGTATCTGATAGTTTAACCTATGGCTACACCTTC.

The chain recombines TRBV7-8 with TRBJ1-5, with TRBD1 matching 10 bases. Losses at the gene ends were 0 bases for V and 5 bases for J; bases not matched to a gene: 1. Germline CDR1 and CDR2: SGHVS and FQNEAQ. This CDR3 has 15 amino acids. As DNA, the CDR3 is TGTGCCAGCAGCTTAGCAGGGACAGGGGATCAGCCCCAGCATTTT. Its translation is CASSLAGTGDQPQHF.

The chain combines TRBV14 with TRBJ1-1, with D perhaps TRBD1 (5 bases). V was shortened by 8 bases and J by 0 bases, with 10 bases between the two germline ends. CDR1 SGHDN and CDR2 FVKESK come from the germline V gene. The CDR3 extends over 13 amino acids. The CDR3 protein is CASSPGMNTEAFF. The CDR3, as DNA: TGTGCCAGCTCCCCAGGGATGAACACTGAAGCTTTCTTT.

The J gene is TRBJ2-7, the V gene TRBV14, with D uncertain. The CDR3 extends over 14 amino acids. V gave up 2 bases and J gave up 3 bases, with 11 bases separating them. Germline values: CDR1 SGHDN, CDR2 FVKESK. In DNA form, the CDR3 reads TGTGCCAGCAGCCAAATCGGACGAGTCTACGAGCAGTACTTC. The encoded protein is CASSQIGRVYEQYF.